This TCR beta chain derives from a study of CD8+ T cells in alopecia areata. Study background: Each day, treated patients took oral tofacitinib twice, at 5 to 10 mg per dose. General observations from the study: Numerous expanded lesional clones remained in scalp and blood during tofacitinib.

Once RNA had been extracted, it was reverse transcribed into cDNA to act as the sequencing template. Sequencing was performed with immunoSEQ multiplex PCR; in TCRdb, only in-frame clones are kept and a portion is missing. The sample contains about 120,000 clones, about three fifths of which appear only once. Described treatment: oral pan-JAK inhibitor, 5-10 mg twice daily. In its sample, this clone was seen once. Its target is unknown. Per germline, CDR1 SEHNR and CDR2 FQNEAQ (reference sequence). The CDR3 loop spans 12 amino acids. Trimming pared 5 bases from V and 2 bases from J, leaving 6 bases between.

V gene TRBV7-9 combines with J gene TRBJ1-2, with D unclear. The sample in question was CD8+ T cells sorted from blood, obtained at week 4, from a patient treated with tofacitinib. This clonotype originated in a human donor with alopecia areata. The CDR3 nucleotides read TGTGCCAGCAGCACAGCCAACTATGGCTACACCTTC. Translation: CASSTANYGYTF. Filled out from reference TRBV7-9 and TRBJ1-2, the complete variable domain reads DTGVSQNPRHKITKRGQNVTFRCDPISEHNRLYWYRQTLGQGPEFLTYFQNEAQLEKSRLLSDRFSAERPKGSFSTLEIQRTEQGDSAMYLCASSTANYGYTFGSGTRLTVV.